This T cell receptor (beta chain) was sequenced in a study of Tregs in tolerant kidney transplant recipients. This table comes from immunoSEQ multiplex PCR, and its TCRdb copy is limited to in-frame clones, with some not included. The table records fewer than 100,000 clones, 80% to 95% of them present only once. Study findings and constraints: For some patients, primers changed over time, blocking nucleotide-level comparison. This study did not directly address biological reproducibility.

Unstimulated Tregs (CD4+CD25+CD127-) and CD4+CD25- non-Tregs were sorted from PBMCs. The trim removed 3 bases at V and 6 bases at J, leaving 10 bases unmatched. The CDR3 has 15 amino acids. Germline V lookup: CDR1 ENHRY, CDR2 SYGVKD. Comment on this clone: Antigen unknown.

The chain combines TRBV10-3 with TRBJ2-7, with 8 bases that match TRBD2. Sequenced here: CD4+ T cells from blood, sampled before the transplant. The TCR comes from a human donor who received a combined kidney and bone marrow transplant. CDR3 in DNA: TGTGCCATCAGTGACCCAGCGGGGGCCTCCAGCGAGCAGTACTTC. Residues: CAISDPAGASSEQYF.